This TCR beta chain was profiled in a study of post-analysis software for immune sequencing data. The wider study: The disease courses covered relapsing-remitting, secondary progressive and progressive-relapsing multiple sclerosis. Study-wide points: Roughly five TRBV segments were significantly more frequent in patients than in controls. TRBV5-6, TRBV5-1 and TRBV20-1 were among these segments. F measure grouped same-batch samples tightly together. Compared against controls, patients with multiple sclerosis displayed significantly lower normalized Chao1 diversity.

The table lists this clonotype with a count of one. Its antigen is not known. Germline V lookup: CDR1 SQVTM, CDR2 ANQGSEA. V dropped 6 bases and J dropped 5; count of bases not matched to a gene: 7. This CDR3 region has 14 residues. Incorporated into the TCR beta cDNA libraries were unique molecular identifiers, which served to reduce PCR and sequencing biases. T cells numbering about 0.85 to 11 million yielded cDNA molecules that totaled about 500,000. In TCRdb, the PCR reads were re-called with MiXCR into one record per CDR3 protein. Of about 820,000 distinct CDR3 sequences listed, roughly 58% are singletons.

The receptor was isolated from a girl aged 10 to 17 with multiple sclerosis. Sequenced sample: blood. This rearrangement joins TRBV29-1 to TRBJ2-7; TRBD2 agrees at 13 bases. CDR3 sequence: CSVDGLAGAHEQYF. CDR3 nucleotides: TGCAGCGTGGACGGACTAGCGGGAGCCCACGAGCAGTACTTC.